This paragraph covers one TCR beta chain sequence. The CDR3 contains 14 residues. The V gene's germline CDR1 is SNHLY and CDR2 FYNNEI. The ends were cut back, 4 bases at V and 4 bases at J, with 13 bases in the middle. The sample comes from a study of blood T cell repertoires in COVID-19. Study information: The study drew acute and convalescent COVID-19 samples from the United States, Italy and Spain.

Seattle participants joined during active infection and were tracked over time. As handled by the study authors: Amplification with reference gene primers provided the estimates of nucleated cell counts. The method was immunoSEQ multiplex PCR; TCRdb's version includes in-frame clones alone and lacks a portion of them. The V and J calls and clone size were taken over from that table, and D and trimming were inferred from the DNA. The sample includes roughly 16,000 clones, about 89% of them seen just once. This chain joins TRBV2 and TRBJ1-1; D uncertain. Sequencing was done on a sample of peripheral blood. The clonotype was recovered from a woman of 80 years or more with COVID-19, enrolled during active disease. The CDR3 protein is CASSVSGLGTEAFF. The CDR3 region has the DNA TGTGCCAGCAGTGTTTCGGGGTTGGGCACTGAAGCTTTCTTT.